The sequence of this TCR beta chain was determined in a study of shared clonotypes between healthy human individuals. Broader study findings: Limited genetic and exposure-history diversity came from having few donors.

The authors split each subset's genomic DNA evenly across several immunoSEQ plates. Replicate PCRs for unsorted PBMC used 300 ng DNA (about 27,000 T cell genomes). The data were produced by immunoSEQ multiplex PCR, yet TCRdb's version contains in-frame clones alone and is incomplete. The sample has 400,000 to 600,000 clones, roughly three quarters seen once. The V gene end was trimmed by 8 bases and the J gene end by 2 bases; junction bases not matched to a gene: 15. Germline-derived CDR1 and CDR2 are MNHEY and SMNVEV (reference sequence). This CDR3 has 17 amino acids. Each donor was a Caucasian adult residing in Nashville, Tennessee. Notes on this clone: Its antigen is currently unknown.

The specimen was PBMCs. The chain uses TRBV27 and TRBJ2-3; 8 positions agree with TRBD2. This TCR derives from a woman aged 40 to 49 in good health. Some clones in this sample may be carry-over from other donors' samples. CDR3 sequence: CASSLGRVAGYTDTQYF. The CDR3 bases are TGTGCCAGCTCCCTTGGGCGGGTAGCGGGGTACACAGATACGCAGTATTTT.